This T cell receptor (beta chain) was identified in a study of blood T cells in healthy people across ages. General study results and limits: The long-lived group displayed more naive CD4+ cells, plus higher diversity, than the aged donors did. TCR beta diversity was tightly associated with the proportion of naive T cells.

In terms of origin and age, donors were healthy Caucasian individuals from Russia aged roughly 6 to 90. Researchers isolated at least 6.5 million PBMCs per sample. Through a sample-barcoded 5' primer and a J-beta primer mix, a second PCR was run for roughly 7 to 12 cycles. A single record per CDR3 protein comes from TCRdb applying MiXCR to the 5' RACE reads. Of hundreds of thousands of distinct CDR3 sequences in the sample, roughly two fifths are singletons; the top ten hold around 30%. A note on this clonotype: Its target is unknown.

This clonotype was sampled from a man aged 80 or over in good health. Sequenced material: blood.

In DNA form, the CDR3 reads TGTGCCAGCAGTGATAACCCTCCGGGCAGGGGACAGTATGGCTACACCTTC. This sequence encodes CASSDNPPGRGQYGYTF. The chain links TRBV25-1 to TRBJ1-2; 7 bases align to TRBD1. Germline V CDR1 and CDR2: MGHDK, SYGVNS. The CDR3 runs 17 residues. With 3 bases clipped from V and 5 bases from J, the junction kept 15 bases outside the gene matches.